The 21 T cell receptor beta chains reported below all come from one sample, sequenced in a study of CD8+CD57+ T cells in acquired aplastic anemia. The authors sequenced patients whose flow cytometry had shown CD8+CD57+ cell expansion. It was genomic DNA that served as the template for profiling TCR beta VDJ and CDR3. TCRdb reprocessed the reads via MiXCR and lists one record per CDR3 protein. The data hold about 160,000 distinct CDR3 sequences, with 40% to 60% observed a single time. Sequencing used sorted CD4+, CD8+, or CD8+CD57+ T cells (not recorded which) from PBMCs. The origin of the receptors is a human donor with aplastic anemia.

This chain uses TRBV15 with TRBJ2-5; 7 positions agree with TRBD1. In germline, CDR1 is LNHNV, CDR2 YYDKDF (reference sequence). With 5 bases clipped from V and 5 bases from J, the junction kept 2 bases outside the gene matches. This CDR3 has 12 residues. CDR3 sequence: CATSLRGETQYF. The CDR3 coding sequence is TGTGCCACCAGCCTCAGGGGGGAGACCCAGTACTTC. Full variable domain (rest looked up from reference TRBV15 and TRBJ2-5): DAMVIQNPRYQVTQFGKPVTLSCSQTLNHNVMYWYQQKSSQAPKLLFHYYDKDFNNEADTPDNFQSRRPNTSFCFLDIRSPGLGDTAMYLCATSLRGETQYFGPGTRLLVL.

This clonotype has only a few counts. The CDR3 DNA reads TGCGCCAGCAGCCAAGACTGGGGGGACCGGACTATCACAGATACGCAGTATTTT. Translating gives CASSQDWGDRTITDTQYF. This chain uses TRBV4-1 with TRBJ2-3; the D gene is possibly TRBD2 (6 bases). V lost 0 bases to trimming and J lost 2 bases, with 18 bases between them. CDR1 MGHRA and CDR2 YSYEKL come from the germline V gene. The CDR3 has 18 amino acids.

The rearrangement joins TRBV20-1 to TRBJ1-2; D gene uncertain. The CDR3 loop spans 14 amino acids. V was clipped by 3 bases and J by 2 bases, with 13 bases between them. Germline values: CDR1 DFQATT, CDR2 SNEGSKA (reference sequence). CDR3 loop: CSASIGQANYGYTF. CDR3 in DNA: TGCAGTGCTAGTATAGGGCAGGCAAACTATGGCTACACCTTC.

This clonotype was seen a few times. The gene calls are TRBV10-3 and TRBJ2-3, with D possibly TRBD1 on 6 matching bases. V gave up 11 bases and J gave up 0 bases, with 18 bases separating them. CDR3 length: 15 amino acids. CDR1 is ENHRY and CDR2 is SYGVKD in the germline V gene. CDR3 bases: TGTGCCGCCCGGAACAGGGTAGAAAGCACAGATACGCAGTATTTT. It is translated as CAARNRVESTDTQYF.

As DNA, the CDR3 is TGTGCCAGCAGTCCAGGGCATGAAAAACTGTTTTTT. Amino acid sequence: CASSPGHEKLFF. The V gene is TRBV2, the J gene TRBJ1-4, with a weak D call TRBD1 (5 bases). Trimming removed 5 bases at V and 6 bases at J, with 7 bases between. In germline, CDR1 is SNHLY, CDR2 FYNNEI. The CDR3 runs to 12 residues.

This clonotype showed up just once. The V and J genes are TRBV29-1 and TRBJ2-5; a weak D match, TRBD1 (6 bases). Germline CDR1 SQVTM, CDR2 ANQGSEA. V was trimmed by 3 bases and J by 5 bases, leaving 25 bases between them. The CDR3 sequence is 17 residues long. The CDR3 region is CSVELARDIASRETQYF. As DNA, the CDR3 is TGCAGCGTTGAGCTAGCTCGGGACATCGCTTCTCGGGAGACCCAGTACTTC. Together with reference TRBV29-1 and TRBJ2-5, the CDR3 gives the full variable domain: SAVISQKPSRDICQRGTSLTIQCQVDSQVTMMFWYRQQPGQSLTLIATANQGSEATYESGFVIDKFPISRPNLTFSTLTVSNMSPEDSSIYLCSVELARDIASRETQYFGPGTRLLVL.

In this sample, this clonotype turned up a few times. V is TRBV12-5 and J is TRBJ2-1, with unresolved D. V was shortened by 1 base and J by 9 bases, with 10 bases between the two germline ends. Germline CDR1 and CDR2: LGHNT and FRNRAP. This CDR3 has 13 residues. The CDR3 sequence is CASGLGIVTEQFF. The CDR3 DNA reads as TGTGCTAGTGGTTTGGGAATAGTTACTGAGCAGTTCTTC.

This rearrangement joins TRBV10-2 to TRBJ1-2, with a tentative D call TRBD1 (5 bases). CDR1 is WSHSY and CDR2 is SAAADI in the germline V gene. Trimming shortened V by 0 bases and J by 4 bases, and 9 bases separated the two germline ends. This CDR3 is 14 amino acids long. This CDR3 reads CASSESTVSYGYTF. The CDR3 nucleotides are TGCGCCAGCAGTGAGTCGACAGTAAGCTATGGCTACACCTTC.

Regarding this clonotype: A much more abundant neighbour one base away suggests this may be a read error. This chain connects TRBV4-2 to TRBJ2-1; 11 bases are a match to TRBD2. Germline V gene data show CDR1 as LGHNA and CDR2 as YNFKEQ. With V trimmed by 6 bases and J by 8 bases, 6 bases remained unmatched. The CDR3 spans 14 residues. The CDR3 bases are TGTGCCAGCAGGACTAGCGGGAATCACGATGAGCAGTTCTTC. Translated: CASRTSGNHDEQFF.

This clonotype was counted at least ten times. The chain is built from TRBV29-1 and TRBJ2-7; D may be TRBD1 (6 bases). Germline V lookup: CDR1 SQVTM, CDR2 ANQGSEA. The CDR3 covers 13 residues. V dropped 2 bases and J dropped 2 bases, with 10 bases sitting between them. The CDR3 spells CSVERGNPYEQYF. In DNA form, the CDR3 reads TGCAGCGTTGAAAGGGGGAACCCCTACGAGCAGTACTTC.

In its sample, this clonotype was seen a few times. The chain uses TRBV18 and TRBJ2-3; D remains ambiguous. CDR3 length equals 14 residues. Trimming shortened V by 3 bases and J by 4 bases, and 11 bases separated the two germline ends. Germline values: CDR1 KGHSH, CDR2 LQKENI. The CDR3 sequence is CASSPRRGADTQYF. The CDR3 DNA follows: TGTGCCAGCTCACCGCGCCGTGGGGCAGATACGCAGTATTTT.

This clonotype turned up a few times. The chain couples TRBV2 to TRBJ2-1; either TRBD1 or TRBD2 may fit D (6 bases each). V was clipped by 5 bases and J by 9 bases, with 11 bases between them. There are 12 residues in the CDR3. CDR1 is SNHLY, CDR2 FYNNEI, per germline. CDR3 sequence (DNA): TGTGCCAGCAGTCTGGGGGGCACTGAGCAGTTCTTC. It encodes CASSLGGTEQFF. The full variable domain, its missing parts supplied by reference TRBV2 and TRBJ2-1, is EPEVTQTPSHQVTQMGQEVILRCVPISNHLYFYWYRQILGQKVEFLVSFYNNEISEKSEIFDDQFSVERPDGSNFTLKIRSTKLEDSAMYFCASSLGGTEQFFGPGTRLTVL.

This clonotype was counted at least ten times. CDR3 amino acids: CASSRDRGTYEQYF. As DNA, the CDR3 is TGTGCCAGCAGCCGGGACAGAGGGACCTACGAGCAGTACTTC. The V call is TRBV5-6, the J call TRBJ2-7, with 7 bases lining up with TRBD1. The CDR3 sequence is 14 residues long. Germline values: CDR1 SGHDT, CDR2 YYEEEE. Germline trimming cut 4 bases from V and 2 bases from J; bases unmatched to any gene: 6.

This clonotype was found many times. V and J are TRBV6-1 and TRBJ2-7, with D unclear. V was trimmed by 11 bases and J by 2 bases, leaving 13 bases between them. The CDR3 extends over 12 amino acids. The germline CDR1 and CDR2 sequences are MNHNS and SASEGT. This CDR3 reads CAGRTGPYEQYF. The CDR3 coding sequence is TGTGCCGGACGGACGGGCCCCTACGAGCAGTACTTC.

This clonotype was seen ten or more times. This rearrangement joins TRBV12-3 or TRBV12-4 to TRBJ2-3; 7 bases line up with TRBD2. CDR3 size: 17 residues. The junction had 12 bases not matched to a gene; V was cut back by 4 bases and J by 2 bases. The CDR3 DNA is TGTGCCAGCAGTTCTCGCCGCCTAGCGGATGACACAGATACGCAGTATTTT. Amino acid sequence: CASSSRRLADDTDTQYF.

Ten or more counts support this clonotype. V usage is TRBV4-3 and J usage is TRBJ2-7; a possible D gene is TRBD2 (6 bases). CDR3 length equals 16 residues. Germline V CDR1 and CDR2: LGHNA, YSLEER. Trimming cost V 3 bases and J 4 bases, with 19 bases left between them. CDR3 residues: CASSQYRLGGAYEQYF. CDR3 DNA sequence: TGCGCCAGCAGCCAGTATAGACTAGGAGGAGCTTACGAGCAGTACTTC.

Ten or more counts support this clonotype. This CDR3 reads CASSASGTAEQFF. Written as DNA, the CDR3 is TGTGCCAGCAGCGCGTCCGGGACAGCGGAGCAGTTCTTC. V gene TRBV5-6 combines with J gene TRBJ2-1; the match to TRBD1 covers 7 bases. The CDR3 has 13 amino acids. V gave up 4 bases and J gave up 10 bases; unmatched junction bases: 8. Germline V CDR1 and CDR2: SGHDT, YYEEEE.

This clonotype was counted only a few times. The V and J genes are TRBV5-1 and TRBJ2-2; D is possibly TRBD1 (6 bases). Germline V gene lookup returns CDR1 SGHRS and CDR2 YFSETQ. V was clipped by 4 bases and J by 10 bases, with 29 bases between them. The CDR3 length is 18 residues. CDR3 nucleotide sequence: TGCGCCAGCAGCGGGACAAGAAGTCTACAGGGTTCCCCGGAGGAGCTGTTTTTT. As protein: CASSGTRSLQGSPEELFF. Supplemented by reference TRBV5-1 and TRBJ2-2, the full variable domain reads KAGVTQTPRYLIKTRGQQVTLSCSPISGHRSVSWYQQTPGQGLQFLFEYFSETQRNKGNFPGRFSGRQFSNSRSEMNVSTLELGDSALYLCASSGTRSLQGSPEELFFGEGSRLTVL.

This clonotype has a count of ten or more. This chain links TRBV4-2 with TRBJ2-7, with D tentatively TRBD1 (6 bases). V was pared by 0 bases and J by 0 bases, with 12 bases between. CDR3 length: 16 residues. Germline assignment: CDR1 LGHNA and CDR2 YNFKEQ. The DNA for the CDR3 is TGTGCCAGCAGCCAAGATCCCAGGGGAATCTCCTACGAGCAGTACTTC. This codes for CASSQDPRGISYEQYF.

This clonotype came up many times. The V gene is TRBV7-6, the J gene TRBJ1-2, with a weak D call TRBD1 (5 bases). Trimming left V 2 bases short and J 7 bases short, with 20 bases between. The germline CDR1 and CDR2 sequences are SGHVS and FNYEAQ. The CDR3 runs to 16 residues. The DNA of the CDR3 is TGTGCCAGCAGCTTATCTTATGGAGGGGAAGTAGGTGGCTACACCTTC. It specifies CASSLSYGGEVGGYTF.

V and J are TRBV15 and TRBJ2-2; 7 bases line up with TRBD2. Trimming at V came to 0 bases and at J to 6 bases, leaving 4 bases not matched to a gene. Looked up from germline, CDR1 is LNHNV and CDR2 is YYDKDF (reference sequence). This CDR3 comprises 15 residues. The CDR3 spells CATSRDWGGAGELFF. The CDR3 region has the DNA TGTGCCACCAGCAGAGATTGGGGGGGAGCCGGGGAGCTGTTTTTT.